What follows describes a single TCR beta chain. Antigen unknown. These data belong to a study of identifying expanded T cells in peripheral blood. Clones were read by immunoSEQ multiplex PCR, and TCRdb kept only the in-frame ones, dropping some. Found here are about 82,000 clones, 80% to 90% of them singletons; the top ten hold roughly 7%. Study-level results: Over about two and four weeks, about 15 and 18 clones changed, versus around 1.3 between replicates. Clone count variance between approximately two-week samples rose with total template count.

Healthy donors had no documented immune events, such as infections, while sampled. Sequencing was done on a sample of blood. This receptor was identified in a person aged 18 to 75 in good health.

CDR3 coding DNA: TGTGCCAGCAGTATGGGCGGGACTAGCTACCACGAGCAGTACTTC. Protein product: CASSMGGTSYHEQYF. This rearrangement joins TRBV7-2 to TRBJ2-7, with 9 bases fitting TRBD2. V gave up 6 bases and J gave up 5 bases; unmatched junction bases: 11. The CDR3 runs to 15 residues. Germline V gene lookup returns CDR1 SGHTA and CDR2 FQGNSA.